Each of the 15 T cell receptor beta chains below was sequenced from the same sample in a study of T cell responses to AZD1222 COVID-19 vaccine. Repertoires were generated with immunoSEQ multiplex PCR, while TCRdb's copy carries only in-frame clones and drops some. The sample yields over 100,000 clones, approximately 91% seen once. The source was peripheral blood, collected on day 0 of AZD1222 vaccination. The receptors stem from an adult in good health.

CDR3 DNA sequence: TGTGCCACCCAACTTTTAAACACCGGGGAGCTGTTTTTT. As protein: CATQLLNTGELFF. The rearrangement links TRBV3-1 (or the pseudogene TRBV3-2) to TRBJ2-2; D remains unclear. This CDR3 region has 13 residues. CDR1 LGHDT and CDR2 YNNKEL come from the germline V gene (reference sequence). V was pared by 10 bases and J by 2 bases, with 11 bases between.

The V call is TRBV3-1 (or the pseudogene TRBV3-2), the J call TRBJ2-3; 7 bases are a match to TRBD2. Germline V gene lookup returns CDR1 LGHDT and CDR2 YNNKEL (reference sequence). CDR3 size: 15 residues. V was clipped by 5 bases and J by 0 bases; unmatched bases: 5. Here the CDR3 reads CASSDTSASTDTQYF. DNA of the CDR3: TGTGCCAGCAGCGATACTAGCGCAAGCACAGATACGCAGTATTTT.

This sequence joins TRBV6-2 or TRBV6-3 and TRBJ2-1; 9 bases align to TRBD2. The CDR3 has 15 residues. Trimming at V came to 2 bases and at J to 4 bases, leaving 3 bases not matched to a gene. Germline lookup yields CDR1 MNHEY and CDR2 SVGEGT. Here the CDR3 reads CASSYTSGLYNEQFF. The CDR3 DNA is TGTGCCAGCAGTTACACTAGCGGGCTTTACAATGAGCAGTTCTTC.

The J gene is TRBJ2-1, the V gene TRBV20-1, with D possibly matching TRBD2 (6 bases). Germline V gene sequence: CDR1 DFQATT, CDR2 SNEGSKA (reference sequence). The length of the CDR3 is 13 residues. The germline V and J ends were trimmed by 3 bases and 3 bases, with 9 bases remaining between them. CDR3 nucleotides: TGCAGTGCTAGTGGGGACTTCTACAATGAGCAGTTCTTC. This gives the protein CSASGDFYNEQFF.

The chain joins TRBV11-1 to TRBJ2-3; TRBD1 is a possible D gene (6 bases). CDR3 length equals 14 residues. V was clipped by 6 bases and J by 0 bases, with 10 bases between them. Germline CDR1 and CDR2: SGHAT and FQDESV (reference sequence). The CDR3 region is CASRQGLSTDTQYF. Here the CDR3 DNA reads TGTGCCAGCAGACAGGGCTTAAGCACAGATACGCAGTATTTT.

The V call is TRBV6-5, the J call TRBJ1-3, with 8 bases that match TRBD1. The CDR3 spans 14 residues. J was trimmed by 4 bases and V by 5 bases; bases with no gene match: 4. Looked up from germline, CDR1 is MNHEY and CDR2 is SVGAGI. CDR3 residues: CASSQTGAGNTIYF. In nucleotides, the CDR3 is TGTGCCAGCAGTCAGACAGGGGCAGGAAACACCATATATTTT.

The chain uses TRBV20-1 and TRBJ2-7, with D perhaps TRBD1 (5 bases). The length of the CDR3 is 11 residues. Trimming took 2 bases from V and 3 from J, leaving 5 bases between them. Germline V gene lookup returns CDR1 DFQATT and CDR2 SNEGSKA (reference sequence). The chain's CDR3 is CSARQGYEQYF. The CDR3 DNA follows: TGCAGTGCTAGACAGGGCTACGAGCAGTACTTC.

The chain links TRBV30 to TRBJ1-6, with D tentatively TRBD1 (6 bases). V shed 0 bases and J shed 2 bases, with 11 bases lying between them. The CDR3 is 16 residues long. CDR1 and CDR2 from the germline V gene are GTSNPN and SVGIG (reference sequence). The CDR3 coding sequence is TGTGCCTGGAGTGTAGGGGGGAGCGCCTATAATTCACCCCTCCACTTT. It is translated as CAWSVGGSAYNSPLHF.

The gene calls are TRBV4-1 and TRBJ2-7; the D gene could be TRBD1 or TRBD2 (5 bases each). The CDR3 is 14 residues long. V was shortened by 4 bases and J by 3 bases, with 13 bases between the two germline ends. The germline V gene encodes CDR1 MGHRA and CDR2 YSYEKL. The CDR3 spells CASSLGPLNYEQYF. CDR3 nucleotide sequence: TGCGCCAGCAGCCTGGGACCCCTCAACTACGAGCAGTACTTC.

V usage is TRBV6-6 and J usage is TRBJ1-2; D perhaps matches TRBD1 (6 bases). V gave up 7 bases and J gave up 8 bases, with 20 bases separating them. The length of the CDR3 is 14 residues. The germline gives CDR1 MNHNY, CDR2 SVGAGI (reference sequence). The DNA for the CDR3 is TGTGCCAGCATTACACCTGGGACACTGGGGGGCTACACCTTC. Encoded protein: CASITPGTLGGYTF.

The V call is TRBV11-2, the J call TRBJ1-2, with a weak D call TRBD1 (5 bases). Per germline, CDR1 SGHAT and CDR2 FQNNGV. The CDR3 contains 15 residues. V lost 6 bases and J lost 2, with 16 bases in between. CDR3 coding DNA: TGTGCCAGCAGAGGACACTCCCGGGCCAACTATGGCTACACCTTC. This translates into CASRGHSRANYGYTF. The whole variable domain, filled in from reference TRBV11-2 and TRBJ1-2, reads EAGVAQSPRYKIIEKRQSVAFWCNPISGHATLYWYQQILGQGPKLLIQFQNNGVVDDSQLPKDRFSAERLKGVDSTLKIQPAKLEDSAVYLCASRGHSRANYGYTFGSGTRLTVV.

On this clone itself: This sample includes further DNA sequences coding for the same CDR3. V and J are TRBV5-8 and TRBJ2-6; D possibly matches TRBD1 or TRBD2 (6 bases each). The CDR3 spans 16 residues. Germline CDR1 SGHTS, CDR2 YDEGEE. Trimming cost V 4 bases and J 4 bases, with 15 bases left between them. The chain's CDR3 is CASSGGHRGGANVLTF. CDR3 nucleotides: TGTGCCAGCAGCGGGGGACACCGGGGGGGGGCCAACGTCCTGACTTTC.

In nucleotides, the CDR3 is TGTGCCAGCAGACTAGCGGGGACTTCAGATACGCAGTATTTT. Residues: CASRLAGTSDTQYF. The chain recombines TRBV5-4 with TRBJ2-3, with TRBD2 identical over 10 bases. The CDR3 has 14 residues. V gave up 5 bases and J gave up 4 bases; unmatched junction bases: 4. Looked up from germline, CDR1 is SGHNT and CDR2 is YYREEE (reference sequence).

The rearrangement links TRBV19 to TRBJ1-1, with D possibly matching TRBD1 (5 bases). The CDR3 contains 14 residues. The V gene's germline CDR1 is LNHDA and CDR2 SQIVND (reference sequence). Deletions cut 3 bases from V and 2 bases from J, with 10 bases between. DNA of the CDR3: TGTGCCAGTAGTATGGCAGGGCTAAACACTGAAGCTTTCTTT. Amino acids: CASSMAGLNTEAFF.

This chain uses TRBV19 with TRBJ2-4, with no clear D. CDR1 and CDR2 (germline): LNHDA, SQIVND (reference sequence). Trimming left V 0 bases short and J 3 bases short, with 6 bases between. This CDR3 comprises 14 residues. Here the CDR3 reads CASSIDLVKNIQYF. Written as DNA, the CDR3 is TGTGCCAGTAGTATAGATCTCGTCAAAAACATTCAGTACTTC.